This T cell receptor beta chain was recovered during a study of beta chain features in type 1 diabetes. Expressed TCRB transcripts were sequenced because the isolated RNA had all been reverse transcribed beforehand. About 3.5 million reads, on average, came from each naive, central memory and regulatory T cell sample. Libraries were prepared by immunoSEQ multiplex PCR; TCRdb keeps only in-frame clonotypes and omits some of them. Among under 300,000 clones listed, approximately 11% were seen once. This clone appeared a few times. Its antigen remains unidentified. Study observations and caveats: Shortening that was moderate but significant affected the TCRB CDR3s of Type 1 diabetes patients in all four CD4+ subsets.

Germline assignment: CDR1 MNHEY and CDR2 SVGAGI. This CDR3 comprises 12 residues. The V end lost 8 bases, the J end lost 4 bases, and 10 bases lay between the germline ends. The chain links TRBV6-5 to TRBJ2-3; D gene unclear. This sequence originates from a man aged 25-45 years with type 1 diabetes. Sequencing was done on a sample of naive CD4+ T cells from blood. The CDR3 sequence is CASSSPADTQYF. The CDR3 bases are TGTGCCAGCTCCTCTCCCGCAGATACGCAGTATTTT.